This T cell receptor (beta chain) derives from a study of T cell responses to AZD1222 COVID-19 vaccine. Findings of the study overall: Vaccine-associated CD4 TCRs spanned spike, dominant at 160-218 and 743-854. Only a handful of AZD1222 recipients, several in all, had baseline seropositivity. Mostly white British, mostly female donors; authors suggested clonal diversity may be underestimated.

Concerning this clone itself: Its cognate antigen is unknown.

The length of the CDR3 is 14 residues. Germline assignment: CDR1 DFQATT and CDR2 SNEGSKA (reference sequence). The V end lost 3 bases, the J end lost 4 bases, and 13 bases lay between the germline ends. Method: immunoSEQ multiplex PCR; TCRdb's copy keeps in-frame clones and lacks some. Here the sample spans 130,000 to 150,000 clones, about 92% being singletons. The sample was peripheral blood, taken 28 days after the second AZD1222 dose. The chain is built from TRBV20-1 and TRBJ2-1; tentatively, D is TRBD2 (5 bases). The receptor's source is an adult who received the AZD1222 COVID-19 vaccine. CDR3 nucleotide sequence: TGCAGTGCTAGTTGGTCCTCGGGGTACAATGAGCAGTTCTTC. Amino acid sequence: CSASWSSGYNEQFF.